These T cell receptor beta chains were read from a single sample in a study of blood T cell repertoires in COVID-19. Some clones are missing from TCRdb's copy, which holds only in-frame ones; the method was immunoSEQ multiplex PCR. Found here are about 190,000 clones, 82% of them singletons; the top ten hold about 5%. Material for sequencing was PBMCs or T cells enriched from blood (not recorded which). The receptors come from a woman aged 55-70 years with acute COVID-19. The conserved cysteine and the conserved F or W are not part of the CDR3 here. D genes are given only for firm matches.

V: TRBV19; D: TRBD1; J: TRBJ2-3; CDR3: ASKETGADTQY
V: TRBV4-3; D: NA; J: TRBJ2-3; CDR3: ASSQMGSLVTDTQY
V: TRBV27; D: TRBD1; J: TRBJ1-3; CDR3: ASSPGTAGNTIY
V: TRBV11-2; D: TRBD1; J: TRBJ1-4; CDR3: ASSWDRAIEKLF
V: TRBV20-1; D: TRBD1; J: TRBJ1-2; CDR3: SASQQGWGYT
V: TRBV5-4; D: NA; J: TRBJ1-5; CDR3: ASSLRYSNQPQH
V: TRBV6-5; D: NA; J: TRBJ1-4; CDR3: ASSYERRFPNEKLF
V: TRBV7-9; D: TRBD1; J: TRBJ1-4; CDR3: ASTLNSQGANEKLF
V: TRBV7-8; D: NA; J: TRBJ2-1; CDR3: ASSRKNEQF
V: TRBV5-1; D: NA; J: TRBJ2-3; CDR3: ASSLVAGSTDTQY